This T cell receptor beta chain came from a study of OX40 agonist ivuxolimab in advanced cancers. Regarding the complete study: Ivuxolimab was a fully human IgG2 agonistic monoclonal antibody targeting the costimulatory receptor OX40 (CD134). Intravenous ivuxolimab was administered to patients every 2 weeks at six dose levels: 0.01, 0.1, 0.3, 1.5, 3 and 10 mg/kg. Of the approximately 50 dose-escalation patients, hepatocellular carcinoma was present in around 20, melanoma in some 15, renal cell carcinoma in 9 and head and neck cancer in 9. In the dose-escalation cohort, about four fifths of patients were male, and the mean age was around 65 years with a range of 23 to 79. Patients were allowed to have had prior anti-PD-1, anti-PD-L1 or anti-CTLA-4 therapy, and approximately 40% of the dose-escalation patients had been treated with checkpoint inhibitors. Partial responses were achieved by three dose-escalation patients, of whom one had hepatocellular carcinoma and two had cutaneous melanoma. The point of sequencing TCRbeta in the periphery was to test whether ivuxolimab changed TCR sequence diversity and drove clonal T-cell expansion. The paper covers the monotherapy dose-escalation part of the phase I ivuxolimab trial, which included N = 52 patients.

Patients with a history of autoimmune disease or receiving systemic immunosuppression were excluded from the trial. Peripheral blood for TCR sequencing was collected from all dose cohorts at baseline, on cycle 4 day 1, and on cycle 7 day 1. The samples were drawn from a first-in-human, open-label, multicenter phase I dose-escalation trial of ivuxolimab. Adults with locally advanced or metastatic melanoma, renal cell, hepatocellular, or head and neck squamous cell carcinoma were enrolled in the trial. CD4+ and CD8+ T cells were sorted separately from peripheral blood before TCR sequencing. General conclusions and limits of the study: In the 0.1-3.0 mg/kg groups, partial responders were among the patients with the lowest normalized peripheral clonal expansion, particularly in CD8+ T cells. The antigen specificity of the peripheral T cells that underwent clonal expansion was not determined. Clonal expansion of both CD4+ and CD8+ blood T cells was observed from baseline to week 6 at doses 0.1 to 3.0 mg/kg. After ivuxolimab, more expanded clones were found on average in CD8+ T cells than in CD4+ T cells. Low levels of normalized T-cell clonal expansion were also seen in some nonresponding patients.

To sequence the TCRbeta CDR3 region, genomic DNA was isolated from the sorted cells. The immunoSEQ Assay was used to sequence the TCRbeta CDR3 regions. TCRdb obtained this table from immuneACCESS and retained in-frame rearrangements with V and J assigned. These tables miss some clones; where compared with another copy, unresolved V genes account for less than half of the shortfall, and the remainder is unexplained. This sample lists approximately 12,000 clones; 87% were detected once. Roughly 49% of the sample is in the top ten clones. Remarks on this clone: The specificity of this receptor is unknown. No base quality information exists; no much larger clone differs at one position.

This material consisted of CD4+ or CD8+ T cells sorted from blood, taken in a trial of the OX40 agonist ivuxolimab. The receptor was isolated from an adult with an advanced solid tumor such as melanoma, head and neck, liver or kidney cancer.

The CDR3 corresponds to CASSPPISGANVLTF. At the DNA level, the sequence is TGTGCCAGCAGTCCCCCGATCTCTGGGGCCAACGTCCTGACTTTC. Recombination joined TRBV28 with TRBJ2-6; no D segment can be confidently identified. V sheds 5 bases and J sheds 0 bases, leaving 8 bases between their ends. From the germline V gene, CDR1 is MDHEN and CDR2 is SYDVKM. The CDR3 holds 15 amino acids from the cysteine to the phenylalanine. Just the 45-base CDR3 DNA is kept, in frame starting at base 1.